The rows below give T cell receptor beta chains drawn from one sample of a study of identical twins. MiXCR was run by TCRdb on the 5' RACE reads, yielding one entry per CDR3 protein. The top ten hold over 0.25% of the sample, which has roughly 1.6 million distinct CDR3 sequences, around a third seen once. Sample: cord blood. The origin of the receptors is a newborn girl in good health. Both conserved end residues are part of each CDR3. The D gene is left open where the match is weak. The listing skips clone size in some rows; elsewhere it reads once, few, many or a size class.

cdr3_aa,cdr3_nt,clone_size,j_call,v_call,d_call
CASSRWTSGFYNEQFF,TGTGCCAGCAGCCGGTGGACTAGCGGGTTCTACAATGAGCAGTTCTTC,-,TRBJ2-1,TRBV16,TRBD2
CASSPSGSGYNEQFF,TGTGCCAGCAGCCCTAGCGGGAGTGGGTACAATGAGCAGTTCTTC,few,TRBJ2-1,TRBV3-1,TRBD2
CAISEGTQYAGYNEQFF,TGTGCCATCAGTGAGGGGACACAATACGCCGGCTACAATGAGCAGTTCTTC,few,TRBJ2-1,TRBV10-3,-
CASSTGLAGGPQNEQYF,TGTGCCAGCAGCACGGGACTAGCGGGAGGGCCTCAGAATGAGCAGTACTTC,once,TRBJ2-5,TRBV7-2,TRBD2
CASSPLYDWNIQYF,TGTGCCAGCAGCCCCCTATATGATTGGAACATTCAGTACTTC,few,TRBJ2-4,TRBV11-2,-
CSVADRPYEQYF,TGCAGCGTAGCGGACAGACCCTACGAGCAGTACTTC,-,TRBJ2-7,TRBV29-1,-
CAITGGASDTQYF,TGTGCCATCACGGGGGGGGCCTCGGATACGCAGTATTTT,-,TRBJ2-3,TRBV10-3,TRBD2
CASSLALQASTDTQYF,TGTGCCAGCAGCTTGGCCTTGCAGGCTAGCACAGATACGCAGTATTTT,-,TRBJ2-3,TRBV5-8,-
CSASRTSGVYQETQYF,TGCAGTGCTAGCAGGACTAGCGGAGTCTACCAAGAGACCCAGTACTTC,few,TRBJ2-5,TRBV20-1,TRBD2
CAIRGGADGYTF,TGTGCCATCAGAGGGGGGGCGGACGGCTACACCTTC,few,TRBJ1-2,TRBV10-3,-
CASSLTTARETQFF,TGTGCCAGCAGTCTTACGACAGCCCGGGAGACCCAGTTCTTC,-,TRBJ2-1,TRBV28,-
CSASRLAGIGKTQYF,TGCAGTGCTAGCAGACTAGCGGGAATAGGAAAGACCCAGTACTTC,-,TRBJ2-5,TRBV20-1,TRBD2
CSASRAGSYEQYF,TGCAGTGCGAGCAGAGCAGGGTCCTACGAGCAGTACTTC,few,TRBJ2-7,TRBV20-1,-